This is a list of T cell receptor beta chains from one sample in a study of blood T cell repertoires in COVID-19. Generated by immunoSEQ multiplex PCR, the TCRdb table keeps only in-frame clones and is missing some. The sample contains 200,000 to 250,000 clones, approximately 80% of which appear only once. Sequencing was done on a sample of peripheral blood. These receptors all come from an elderly woman with active or convalescent COVID-19. CDR3s include the opening cysteine and the closing phenylalanine or tryptophan. The order of the fields is V gene, clone size, J gene, D gene, CDR3 protein, CDR3 DNA. The D gene is left open where the match is weak. Rows may omit the clone size; those that give it use once, few, many or a size class.

TRBV7-2	NA	TRBJ1-6	TRBD1	CASSGGQGGNSPLHF	TGTGCCAGCAGCGGGGGACAGGGTGGTAATTCACCCCTCCACTTT
TRBV18	NA	TRBJ1-2	NA	CASSPGGDYGYTF	TGTGCCAGCTCACCAGGGGGGGACTATGGCTACACCTTC
TRBV12-5	NA	TRBJ1-6	TRBD1	CASGITRDRARSYNSPLHF	TGTGCTAGTGGAATAACCCGGGACAGGGCTAGGTCCTATAATTCACCCCTCCACTTT
TRBV25-1	NA	TRBJ1-3	NA	CASRKQGSENTIYF	TGTGCCAGCAGAAAACAGGGATCGGAGAACACCATATATTTT
TRBV11-2	once	TRBJ2-3	TRBD1	CASSQTTGRTDTQYF	TGTGCCAGCAGCCAGACGACAGGGCGCACAGATACGCAGTATTTT
TRBV5-6	NA	TRBJ2-7	NA	CASSRVDSYEQYF	TGTGCCAGCAGCCGGGTCGACAGCTACGAGCAGTACTTC
TRBV14	once	TRBJ2-5	TRBD1	CASSRDRAETQYF	TGTGCCAGCAGCAGGGACAGGGCGGAGACCCAGTACTTC
TRBV19	NA	TRBJ1-2	NA	CASSIRSGVTNYGYTF	TGTGCCAGTAGTATCCGGTCGGGGGTGACTAACTATGGCTACACCTTC
TRBV29-1	NA	TRBJ2-5	NA	CSVEWVREVGETQYF	TGCAGCGTTGAATGGGTCAGGGAGGTGGGAGAGACCCAGTACTTC
TRBV18	NA	TRBJ1-2	TRBD1	CASSRTGESGYGYTF	TGTGCCAGCTCGCGGACAGGGGAGTCAGGCTATGGCTACACCTTC
TRBV19	NA	TRBJ1-5	NA	CASSILRRGVEQPQHF	TGTGCCAGTAGTATATTACGCAGGGGAGTGGAACAGCCCCAGCATTTT
TRBV6-2/TRBV6-3	NA	TRBJ1-1	TRBD1	CASSLGQGGTEAFF	TGTGCCAGCAGTTTGGGACAGGGTGGCACTGAAGCTTTCTTT
TRBV13	NA	TRBJ2-5	TRBD2	CASSLGLRGGQETQYF	TGTGCCAGCAGCTTAGGCTTGCGGGGGGGCCAAGAGACCCAGTACTTC
TRBV2	NA	TRBJ1-1	TRBD1	CASTSQGTGPTEAFF	TGTGCCAGCACCTCCCAAGGGACAGGGCCTACTGAAGCTTTCTTT
TRBV2	few	TRBJ1-6	NA	CARSLAGVRDSPLHF	TGTGCCAGATCGCTAGCGGGCGTAAGGGATTCACCCCTCCACTTT
TRBV4-2	NA	TRBJ1-4	NA	CASSQDRGGVGDEKLFF	TGTGCCAGCAGCCAAGATCGGGGGGGCGTAGGGGATGAAAAACTGTTTTTT
TRBV7-2	NA	TRBJ2-5	NA	CASSPPRGGGETQYF	TGTGCCAGCAGCCCCCCCCGCGGGGGCGGGGAGACCCAGTACTTC
TRBV7-3	NA	TRBJ2-1	NA	CASSLDSSSYNEQFF	TGTGCCAGCAGCTTAGACAGCAGCTCCTACAATGAGCAGTTCTTC
TRBV28	NA	TRBJ1-3	NA	CASSLSGGALGNTIYF	TGTGCCAGCAGTTTATCCGGAGGGGCCCTGGGAAACACCATATATTTT
TRBV12-5	NA	TRBJ2-5	TRBD2	CASGPFVLSGIQETQYF	TGTGCTAGTGGTCCCTTCGTCTTAAGCGGGATCCAAGAGACCCAGTACTTC
TRBV5-5	NA	TRBJ2-3	TRBD2	CASSRLAGGPNTQYF	TGTGCCAGCAGCCGACTAGCGGGGGGTCCAAATACGCAGTATTTT
TRBV5-1	NA	TRBJ2-1	TRBD1	CASSLVGGAYNEQFF	TGCGCCAGCAGCTTGGTAGGGGGCGCGTACAATGAGCAGTTCTTC
TRBV6-1	NA	TRBJ1-5	NA	CASSEFTGQPQHF	TGTGCCAGCAGTGAATTTACCGGTCAGCCCCAGCATTTT
TRBV21-1	NA	TRBJ2-4	NA	CASSKAYIEPGGNIQYF	TGTGCCAGCAGCAAAGCTTATATAGAGCCAGGGGGAAACATTCAGTACTTC
TRBV18	NA	TRBJ2-2	NA	CASSPERTSNTGELFF	TGTGCCAGCTCACCAGAGAGAACCTCGAACACCGGGGAGCTGTTTTTT
TRBV7-9	NA	TRBJ1-5	NA	CASSSAQGFHQPQHF	TGTGCCAGCAGCTCCGCACAGGGTTTTCATCAGCCCCAGCATTTT
TRBV6-2/TRBV6-3	few	TRBJ2-5	TRBD2	CASRYTSGKYQETQYF	TGTGCCAGCAGATACACTAGCGGGAAGTACCAAGAGACCCAGTACTTC
TRBV7-2	NA	TRBJ1-5	NA	CASSLGAGNQPQHF	TGTGCCAGCAGCTTAGGGGCGGGAAATCAGCCCCAGCATTTT
TRBV29-1	NA	TRBJ2-1	NA	CSARTSHPLKSSYNEQFF	TGCAGCGCAAGAACTAGCCACCCTCTCAAAAGCTCCTACAATGAGCAGTTCTTC
TRBV4-2	once	TRBJ1-2	NA	CASREQTGSYGYTF	TGTGCCAGCCGCGAACAGACAGGCTCTTATGGCTACACCTTC
TRBV6-4	NA	TRBJ2-3	NA	CASSLADTQYF	TGTGCCAGCAGCCTCGCAGATACGCAGTATTTT
TRBV19	once	TRBJ1-6	NA	CASSIDGSRPVNSPLHF	TGTGCCAGTAGTATAGATGGGAGTAGGCCTGTAAATTCACCCCTCCACTTT
TRBV2	NA	TRBJ2-5	TRBD1	CASTRTGGSQETQYF	TGTGCCAGCACTCGGACAGGGGGCTCCCAAGAGACCCAGTACTTC
TRBV25-1	NA	TRBJ2-3	TRBD2	CASSLGLAGDMDTQYF	TGTGCCAGCAGTCTCGGACTAGCGGGGGATATGGATACGCAGTATTTT
TRBV19	few	TRBJ2-7	TRBD1	CASSNPRDRGLYEQYF	TGTGCCAGTAGTAACCCCCGGGACAGGGGACTCTACGAGCAGTACTTC
TRBV18	NA	TRBJ2-1	NA	CASSPAGYNEQFF	TGTGCCAGCTCACCGGCGGGCTACAATGAGCAGTTCTTC
TRBV28	NA	TRBJ2-1	TRBD2	CASSPTSGRSSYNEQFF	TGTGCCAGCAGCCCTACTAGCGGGAGAAGCTCCTACAATGAGCAGTTCTTC
TRBV11-3	NA	TRBJ2-5	NA	CASSLGKSVETQYF	TGTGCCAGCAGCTTAGGAAAGTCAGTTGAGACCCAGTACTTC
TRBV18	NA	TRBJ1-2	TRBD1	CASSPGGQPGYGYTF	TGTGCCAGCTCACCAGGGGGACAGCCTGGCTATGGCTACACCTTC
TRBV6-2/TRBV6-3	NA	TRBJ1-5	TRBD1	CASSYSDRGLWSNQPQHF	TGTGCCAGCAGTTACTCGGACAGGGGGCTATGGAGCAATCAGCCCCAGCATTTT
TRBV19	NA	TRBJ2-3	NA	CASSIALIERVTDTQYF	TGTGCCAGTAGTATTGCCCTAATTGAGCGGGTGACAGATACGCAGTATTTT